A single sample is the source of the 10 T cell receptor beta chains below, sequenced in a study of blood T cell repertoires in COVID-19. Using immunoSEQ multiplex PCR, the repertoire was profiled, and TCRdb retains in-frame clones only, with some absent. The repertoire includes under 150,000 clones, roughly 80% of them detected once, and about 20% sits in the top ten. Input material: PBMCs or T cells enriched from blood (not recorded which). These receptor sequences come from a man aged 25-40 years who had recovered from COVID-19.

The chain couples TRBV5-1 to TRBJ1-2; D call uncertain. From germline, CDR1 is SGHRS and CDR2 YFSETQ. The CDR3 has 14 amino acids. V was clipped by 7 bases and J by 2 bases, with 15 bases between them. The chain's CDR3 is CASGREGVNYGYTF. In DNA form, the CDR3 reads TGCGCCAGCGGTCGGGAGGGAGTGAACTATGGCTACACCTTC.

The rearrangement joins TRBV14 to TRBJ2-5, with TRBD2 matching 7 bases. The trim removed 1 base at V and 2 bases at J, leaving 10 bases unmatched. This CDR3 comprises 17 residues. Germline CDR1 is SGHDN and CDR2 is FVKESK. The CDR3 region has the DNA TGTGCCAGCAGCCAAGTTTTCGCTAGCGGATTGCAAGAGACCCAGTACTTC. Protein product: CASSQVFASGLQETQYF.

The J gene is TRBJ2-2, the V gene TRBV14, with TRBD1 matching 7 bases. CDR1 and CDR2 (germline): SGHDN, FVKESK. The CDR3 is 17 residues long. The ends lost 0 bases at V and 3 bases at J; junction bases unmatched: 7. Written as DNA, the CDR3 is TGTGCCAGCAGCCAAGATACAACAGGGGCCGACACCGGGGAGCTGTTTTTT. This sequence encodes CASSQDTTGADTGELFF.

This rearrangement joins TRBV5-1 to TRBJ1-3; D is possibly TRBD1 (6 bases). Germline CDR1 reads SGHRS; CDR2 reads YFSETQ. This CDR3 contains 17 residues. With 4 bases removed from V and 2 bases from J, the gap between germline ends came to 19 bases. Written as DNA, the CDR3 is TGCGCCAGCAGCCTCCAAGAAGGGGGAAGGACTGGAAACACCATATATTTT. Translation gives CASSLQEGGRTGNTIYF. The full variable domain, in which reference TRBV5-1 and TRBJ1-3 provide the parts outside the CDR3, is KAGVTQTPRYLIKTRGQQVTLSCSPISGHRSVSWYQQTPGQGLQFLFEYFSETQRNKGNFPGRFSGRQFSNSRSEMNVSTLELGDSALYLCASSLQEGGRTGNTIYFGEGSWLTVV.

CDR3: CSVKPRDRQLNTEAFF. The CDR3 nucleotides read TGCAGCGTTAAACCTCGAGACAGGCAGCTTAACACTGAAGCTTTCTTT. The V call is TRBV29-1, the J call TRBJ1-1; the D gene is possibly TRBD1 (6 bases). V lost 5 bases, J lost 2 bases, and 21 bases lay in between. The CDR3 contains 16 residues. CDR1 and CDR2 from the germline V gene are SQVTM and ANQGSEA. The full variable domain, rest sourced from reference TRBV29-1 and TRBJ1-1, is SAVISQKPSRDICQRGTSLTIQCQVDSQVTMMFWYRQQPGQSLTLIATANQGSEATYESGFVIDKFPISRPNLTFSTLTVSNMSPEDSSIYLCSVKPRDRQLNTEAFFGQGTRLTVV.

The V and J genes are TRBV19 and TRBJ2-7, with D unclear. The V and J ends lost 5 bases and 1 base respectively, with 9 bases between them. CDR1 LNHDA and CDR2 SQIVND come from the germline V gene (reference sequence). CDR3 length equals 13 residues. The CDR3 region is CASSSDGSYEQYF. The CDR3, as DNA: TGTGCCAGTAGTTCTGACGGGTCCTACGAGCAGTACTTC.

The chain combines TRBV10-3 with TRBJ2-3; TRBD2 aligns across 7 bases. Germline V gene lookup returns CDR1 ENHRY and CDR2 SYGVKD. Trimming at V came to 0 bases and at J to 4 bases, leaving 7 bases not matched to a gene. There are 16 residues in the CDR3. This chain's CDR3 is CAISESFGLGSDTQYF. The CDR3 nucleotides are TGTGCCATCAGTGAGTCGTTCGGACTAGGCTCAGATACGCAGTATTTT.

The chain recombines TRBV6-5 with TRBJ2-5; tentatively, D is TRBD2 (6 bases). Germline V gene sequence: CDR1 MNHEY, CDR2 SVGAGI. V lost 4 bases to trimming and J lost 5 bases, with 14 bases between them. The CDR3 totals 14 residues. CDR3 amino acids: CASSSGTPGETQYF. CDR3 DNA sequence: TGTGCCAGCAGTTCCGGGACTCCCGGCGAGACCCAGTACTTC.

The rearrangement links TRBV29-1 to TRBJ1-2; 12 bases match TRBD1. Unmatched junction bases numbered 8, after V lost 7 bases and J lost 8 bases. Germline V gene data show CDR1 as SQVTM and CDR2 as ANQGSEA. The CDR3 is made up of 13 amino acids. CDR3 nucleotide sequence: TGCAGCGGTGGGGGGACAGGGGGCAGGGGCTACACCTTC. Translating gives CSGGGTGGRGYTF.

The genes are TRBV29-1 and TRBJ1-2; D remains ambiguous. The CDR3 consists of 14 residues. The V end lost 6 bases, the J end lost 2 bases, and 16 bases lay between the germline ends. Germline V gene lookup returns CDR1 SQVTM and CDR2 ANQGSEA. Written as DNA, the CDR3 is TGCAGCGTCCTTCCCCTAGAGACCAACTATGGCTACACCTTC. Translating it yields CSVLPLETNYGYTF.